This TCR beta chain was recorded in a study of tumor-infiltrating lymphocytes in primary liver carcinoma. From around 500 ng of total RNA, TCR beta-specific cDNA was reverse-transcribed using a constant-region primer. Each TCR beta library was derived from three nested multiplex PCR rounds that employed slightly modified ARM-PCR. TCRdb reprocessed the multiplex PCR reads via MiXCR and lists one record per CDR3 protein. The sample lists 100,000 to 120,000 distinct CDR3 sequences; 80% to 85% were seen once. About this clonotype: Here the CDR3 omits its conserved ending phenylalanine or tryptophan, so a read error is the likely source.

Taking roughly 20-32 mg of unsorted bulk tissue, the authors co-extracted RNA and DNA. This receptor was identified in a middle-aged man with primary liver carcinoma and hepatitis B virus infection. The sample comprised liver tumor tissue from sampling region 3. This sample's subset: tumor region T3, left-lateral pole.

CDR3 residues: CASSLDGAAYGQYL. The CDR3 DNA reads TGTGCCAGCAGCTTAGATGGAGCTGCCTACGGGCAGTACTTA. V usage is TRBV11-2 and J usage is TRBJ2-7; D uncertain. Germline CDR1 reads SGHAT; CDR2 reads FQNNGV. This CDR3 contains 14 residues.